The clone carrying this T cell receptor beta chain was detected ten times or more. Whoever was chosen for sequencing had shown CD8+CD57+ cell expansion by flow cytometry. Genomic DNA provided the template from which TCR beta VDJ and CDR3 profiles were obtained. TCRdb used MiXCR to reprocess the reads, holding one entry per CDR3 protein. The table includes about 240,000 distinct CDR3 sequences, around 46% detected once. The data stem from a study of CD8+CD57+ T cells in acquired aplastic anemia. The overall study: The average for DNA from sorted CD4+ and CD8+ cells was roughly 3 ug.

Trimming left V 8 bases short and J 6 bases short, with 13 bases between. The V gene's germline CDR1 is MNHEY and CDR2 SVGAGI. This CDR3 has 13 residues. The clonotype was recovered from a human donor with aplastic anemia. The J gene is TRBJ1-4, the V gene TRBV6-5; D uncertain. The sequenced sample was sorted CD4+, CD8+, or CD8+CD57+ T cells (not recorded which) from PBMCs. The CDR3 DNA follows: TGTGCCAGCTCAAGGGATCAGGATGAAAAACTGTTTTTT. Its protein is CASSRDQDEKLFF.